This TCR beta chain was identified in a study of response to subunit inactivated influenza vaccine. Concerning this clonotype: Its antigen remains unidentified.

Study observations and caveats: Only a handful of new T cells, the authors suggested, are recruited with each seasonal influenza vaccination.

The CDR3 spans 16 residues. Trimming shortened V by 1 base and J by 0 bases, and 9 bases separated the two germline ends. The germline CDR1 and CDR2 sequences are SGHTA and FQGNSA. TCRdb analysed the RT-PCR reads with MiXCR anew, one entry per CDR3 protein. The sample lists over 400,000 distinct CDR3 sequences, over 10% seen once, with roughly 14% in the top ten. Source: PBMCs from blood, taken around seven weeks after vaccination. The chain has TRBV7-2 and TRBJ2-2; D remains ambiguous. The clonotype was recovered from a man aged 50-59 years who received an inactivated influenza vaccine. CDR3 amino acids: CASSLGPRANTGELFF. The DNA of the CDR3 is TGTGCCAGCAGCTTAGGACCTAGAGCGAACACCGGGGAGCTGTTTTTT. The variable domain in full, completed from reference TRBV7-2 and TRBJ2-2, reads GAGVSQSPSNKVTEKGKDVELRCDPISGHTALYWYRQSLGQGLEFLIYFQGNSAPDKSGLPSDRFSAERTGGSVSTLTIQRTQQEDSAVYLCASSLGPRANTGELFFGEGSRLTVL.